The present TCR beta chain was sequenced within a study of blood T cells in healthy people across ages. Study-level results: The study regarded diversity estimates from one million T cells as underestimates. The study lacked donor CMV status, which possibly confounded expanded clonotype changes.

A note on this clonotype: Antigen: not known.

This CDR3 is built from 17 residues. CDR1 is MDHEN, CDR2 SYDVKM, per germline. Primers used in a second PCR of roughly 7 to 12 cycles were a sample-barcoded 5' primer and a J-beta primer mix. TCRdb passed the 5' RACE reads through MiXCR, listing each CDR3 protein once. The sample has about 780,000 distinct CDR3 sequences, 35% to 60% seen once. Material for sequencing was blood. The sequence was obtained from a man of 80 years or more in good health. This rearrangement joins TRBV28 to TRBJ2-1; the D is unclear. The J call may be faulty, since TRBJ2-7 better matches the DNA end. The CDR3 DNA follows: TGTGCCAGCAGTCCCAAACCCCAGTGGGCCCAGCACAATGAGCAGTACTTC. Protein: CASSPKPQWAQHNEQYF.